This TCR beta chain emerged from a study of beta chain features in type 1 diabetes. The authors reverse transcribed all of the isolated RNA, so sequencing captured expressed TCRB transcripts. Assay: immunoSEQ multiplex PCR; the TCRdb copy retains only in-frame clones and omits some. The table has tens of thousands of clones, around 48% seen once. Concerning this clone: Mismatch with germline at one junction end may stem from a read error.

The CDR3 has 14 residues. Germline V gene data show CDR1 as MNHNS and CDR2 as SASEGT. This chain joins TRBV6-1 and TRBJ1-1, with TRBD1 identical over 7 bases. Input material: central memory CD4+ T cells from blood. The sequence was collected from a woman between 18 and 29 years old in good health. In DNA, the CDR3 is TGTGCCGGCAGTGAGGAAGGGGGCCTTACTGAAGCTTTCTTT. It specifies CAGSEEGGLTEAFF.